Listed below are T cell receptor beta chains from one sample, sequenced in a study of blood T cells in healthy people across ages. Each CDR3 protein is one row after TCRdb ran MiXCR on the 5' RACE reads. The data show about 1.7 million distinct CDR3 sequences, with about 30% seen just once and 7.7% held by the top ten. Sequencing was carried out using blood. These receptors all come from a woman aged 25 to 39 in good health. Both conserved end residues are part of each CDR3. D genes are given only for firm matches. A row's size may be missing; if present it is once, few, many or a size class.

J gene: TRBJ2-1; clone size: -; V gene: TRBV9; D gene: TRBD2; CDR3 DNA: TGTGCCAGCAGCAGATCGTCCGGGACTAGTGGGTTTGAGCAGTTCTTC; CDR3 protein: CASSRSSGTSGFEQFF
J gene: TRBJ2-3; clone size: few; V gene: TRBV12-3/TRBV12-4; D gene: TRBD2; CDR3 DNA: TGTGCCAGCAGCCTGCAGGCGGGGGTATCAGATGCGCAGTATTTT; CDR3 protein: CASSLQAGVSDAQYF
J gene: TRBJ1-1; clone size: -; V gene: TRBV6-6; D gene: -; CDR3 DNA: TGTGCCAGCAGTCTCCGACAAGGCTCAGGCACTGAAGCTTTCTTT; CDR3 protein: CASSLRQGSGTEAFF
J gene: TRBJ2-1; clone size: -; V gene: TRBV7-2; D gene: TRBD2; CDR3 DNA: TGTGCCAGCAGCTTAGGAGGCGGGGGGGCGGATGAGCAGTTCTTC; CDR3 protein: CASSLGGGGADEQFF
J gene: TRBJ1-2; clone size: -; V gene: TRBV7-2; D gene: TRBD1; CDR3 DNA: TGTGCCAGCAGTCGACAGGGGGCCTCCTATGGCCACACCTTC; CDR3 protein: CASSRQGASYGHTF
J gene: TRBJ2-7; clone size: few; V gene: TRBV7-8; D gene: -; CDR3 DNA: TGTGCCAGCAGCTCCCCCAACACCGATCTCGCCTACGAGCAGTACTTC; CDR3 protein: CASSSPNTDLAYEQYF
J gene: TRBJ2-3; clone size: -; V gene: TRBV6-1; D gene: -; CDR3 DNA: TGTGCCATACGGCGCTATCTGAGCACAGATACGCAGTATTTT; CDR3 protein: CAIRRYLSTDTQYF
J gene: TRBJ2-1; clone size: -; V gene: TRBV2; D gene: -; CDR3 DNA: TGTGCCAGCAGTGACAGGGGGCTGTTTAGCGGGAGAAGAGGGCACACGAATGAGCAGTTCTTC; CDR3 protein: CASSDRGLFSGRRGHTNEQFF
J gene: TRBJ1-4; clone size: few; V gene: TRBV6-1; D gene: -; CDR3 DNA: TGTGCCAGCAGTGAAGTGAGGGGCTCGGGCGAAAAACTGTTTTTT; CDR3 protein: CASSEVRGSGEKLFF
J gene: TRBJ1-5; clone size: -; V gene: TRBV5-6; D gene: TRBD1; CDR3 DNA: TGTGCCAGCAGCTGGGGGGGGACAGATAATCAGCCCCAGCATTTT; CDR3 protein: CASSWGGTDNQPQHF
J gene: TRBJ2-7; clone size: -; V gene: TRBV7-9; D gene: TRBD2; CDR3 DNA: TGTGCCAGCAGCCCGCCCCCGCGGGGGGAATCCTACAATGAGCAGTACTTC; CDR3 protein: CASSPPPRGESYNEQYF
J gene: TRBJ2-5; clone size: -; V gene: TRBV12-3/TRBV12-4; D gene: -; CDR3 DNA: TGTGCCAGCAGCCCTTCCCCCGGGGCATTACGGGAGACCCAGTACTTC; CDR3 protein: CASSPSPGALRETQYF
J gene: TRBJ1-2; clone size: few; V gene: TRBV5-5; D gene: -; CDR3 DNA: TGTGCCAGCAGCGTCTCATACCTGATCACTAACTATGGCTACACCTTC; CDR3 protein: CASSVSYLITNYGYTF
J gene: TRBJ1-1; clone size: many; V gene: TRBV5-1; D gene: -; CDR3 DNA: TGTGCCAGCAGCTTAACGACAGGGAACACTGAAGCTTTCTTT; CDR3 protein: CASSLTTGNTEAFF
J gene: TRBJ1-1; clone size: -; V gene: TRBV5-1; D gene: TRBD1; CDR3 DNA: TGCGCCAGCAGCTCAGGACAGGGGAGGACCACTGAAGCTTTCTTT; CDR3 protein: CASSSGQGRTTEAFF
J gene: TRBJ2-5; clone size: few; V gene: TRBV12-3/TRBV12-4; D gene: TRBD2; CDR3 DNA: TGTGCCAGCAGTTTCAGACTAGCGGGGTTAGAGACCCAGTACTTC; CDR3 protein: CASSFRLAGLETQYF